The rows below give T cell receptor beta chains drawn from one sample of a study of blood T cell repertoires in COVID-19. Sequencing used immunoSEQ multiplex PCR; TCRdb keeps in-frame clones, though not all of them. The table has approximately 100,000 clones, approximately 90% seen once. The sequenced sample consisted of peripheral blood. Receptor source: a human donor with acute or convalescent COVID-19. The donor label of this sample is uncertain. Each CDR3 is given with its conserved first and last residue. Fields, in order: clone size, D gene, J gene, V gene, CDR3 protein, CDR3 DNA. A D gene is named only where the DNA matches it firmly. For some rows the clone size is stated as once, few or many, or as a class when expanded; others skip it.

NA TRBD1 TRBJ1-2 TRBV5-4 CASSSDRVDGYTF TGTGCCAGCAGCTCGGACAGGGTTGATGGCTACACCTTC
NA NA TRBJ1-3 TRBV4-3 CASSQSQGPLAGNTIYF TGCGCCAGCAGCCAATCTCAGGGGCCTTTAGCTGGAAACACCATATATTTT
NA TRBD2 TRBJ2-7 TRBV13 CASSSTSGAYEQYF TGTGCCAGCAGCTCCACTAGCGGGGCCTACGAGCAGTACTTC
NA NA TRBJ1-6 TRBV19 CASSTILTTYNSPLHF TGTGCCAGTAGTACAATCCTGACAACCTATAATTCACCCCTCCACTTT
NA TRBD1 TRBJ2-1 TRBV19 CASSDLVRTGATGEQFF TGTGCCAGTAGTGATTTGGTACGGACAGGGGCCACAGGTGAGCAGTTCTTC
NA TRBD2 TRBJ2-3 TRBV18 CASSPPAGGNTDTQYF TGTGCCAGCTCACCTCCAGCGGGAGGGAACACAGATACGCAGTATTTT
NA TRBD1 TRBJ1-2 TRBV28 CASSATGYGYTF TGTGCCAGCAGTGCGACAGGGTATGGCTACACCTTC
NA TRBD1 TRBJ1-6 TRBV11-2 CASSAWDRNSPLHF TGTGCCAGCAGCGCCTGGGACAGGAATTCACCCCTCCACTTT
NA NA TRBJ2-2 TRBV15 CATSRDSDRYTGELFF TGTGCCACCAGCAGAGATTCGGACAGATACACCGGGGAGCTGTTTTTT
NA NA TRBJ2-7 TRBV7-3 CASSLSFFSRVTDPYEQYF TGTGCCAGCAGCTTAAGTTTTTTTTCGAGGGTGACGGACCCCTACGAGCAGTACTTC
NA NA TRBJ2-1 TRBV9 CASSVGGGYNEQFF TGTGCCAGCAGCGTGGGAGGGGGATACAATGAGCAGTTCTTC
NA NA TRBJ1-4 TRBV6-1 CASSEAVQGSATNEKLFF TGTGCCAGCAGTGAAGCGGTGCAGGGGAGTGCAACTAATGAAAAACTGTTTTTT
NA NA TRBJ2-5 TRBV3-1/TRBV3-2 CASSQDALRVGTQYF TGTGCCAGCAGCCAAGATGCTTTACGGGTGGGGACCCAGTACTTC
NA NA TRBJ2-7 TRBV15 CATSEHSYEQYF TGTGCCACCAGCGAACACTCCTACGAGCAGTACTTC
NA NA TRBJ2-2 TRBV29-1 CSVESRGLESRELFF TGCAGCGTTGAAAGTCGGGGTTTAGAGTCTAGGGAGCTGTTTTTT
NA NA TRBJ1-1 TRBV27 CASSLEGASTEAFF TGTGCCAGCAGTTTAGAGGGCGCGAGCACTGAAGCTTTCTTT
NA NA TRBJ1-2 TRBV11-2 CASSALNGYTF TGTGCCAGCTCCGCGTTGAACGGCTACACCTTC
NA NA TRBJ1-4 TRBV7-2 CASSLPGGRGEKLFF TGTGCCAGCAGCTTACCGGGGGGGCGCGGGGAAAAACTGTTTTTT
NA TRBD2 TRBJ2-2 TRBV7-9 CASSLRLAAKNTGELFF TGTGCCAGCAGCTTACGGCTAGCGGCAAAGAACACCGGGGAGCTGTTTTTT
NA TRBD2 TRBJ2-5 TRBV4-1 CASSPGLAGGPGQTQYF TGCGCCAGCAGCCCGGGACTAGCGGGGGGGCCGGGACAGACCCAGTACTTC
NA NA TRBJ2-3 TRBV5-1 CASSLDPGGPTDTQYF TGCGCCAGCAGCTTGGACCCCGGGGGGCCCACAGATACGCAGTATTTT
NA TRBD2 TRBJ2-5 TRBV30 CAWGLKGLAGVETQYF TGTGCCTGGGGACTGAAGGGACTAGCGGGGGTAGAGACCCAGTACTTC
NA TRBD1 TRBJ1-6 TRBV28 CASAGGLGSPLHF TGTGCCAGCGCAGGGGGCTTGGGTTCACCCCTCCACTTT
NA TRBD1 TRBJ2-1 TRBV18 CASSSTGGDRGDAKFF TGTGCCAGCTCATCGACAGGGGGCGATCGGGGGGATGCGAAGTTCTTC
NA NA TRBJ1-1 TRBV28 CASSFSGNTEAFF TGTGCCAGCAGTTTTTCGGGTAACACTGAAGCTTTCTTT
NA NA TRBJ1-6 TRBV7-9 CASSPPGQERSPLHF TGTGCCAGCAGCCCCCCGGGACAAGAAAGGTCACCCCTCCACTTT
NA TRBD1 TRBJ2-1 TRBV12-5 CASGPPPGQGYPEQFF TGTGCTAGTGGGCCCCCCCCGGGACAGGGCTATCCAGAGCAGTTCTTC
NA TRBD1 TRBJ2-7 TRBV18 CASSPVGQGYYEQYF TGTGCCAGCTCACCAGTGGGACAGGGGTACTACGAGCAGTACTTC
NA NA TRBJ2-3 TRBV27 CASSSPGYSTDTQYF TGTGCCAGCAGTTCTCCGGGGTACAGCACAGATACGCAGTATTTT
NA TRBD1 TRBJ1-2 TRBV27 CASSPQGAVGYGYTF TGTGCCAGCAGCCCGCAGGGGGCGGTCGGCTATGGCTACACCTTC
NA NA TRBJ1-2 TRBV29-1 CSVEMERDYGYTF TGCAGCGTTGAGATGGAGAGGGATTATGGCTACACCTTC
NA TRBD1 TRBJ1-2 TRBV28 CASSEDRLYGYTF TGTGCCAGCAGCGAGGACAGGCTCTATGGCTACACCTTC
NA TRBD1 TRBJ1-2 TRBV3-1/TRBV3-2 CASSRQGARDYGYTF TGTGCCAGCAGCCGACAGGGGGCAAGGGACTATGGCTACACCTTC
NA NA TRBJ1-4 TRBV9 CASSVFPEDTNEKLFF TGTGCCAGCAGCGTATTCCCCGAGGACACCAATGAAAAACTGTTTTTT
once NA TRBJ2-3 TRBV27 CASIPKGLTSTDTQYF TGTGCCAGCATCCCGAAGGGGCTAACGAGCACAGATACGCAGTATTTT